This TCR beta chain was obtained from a study of cytomegalovirus exposure and HLA in healthy donors. Study summary: Within an early data release were approximately 85 million unique TCRs drawn from HLA-typed donors.

Study-wide results and limits: In a later analysis, HLA-associated TCR beta chains were more clonally expanded than equally common others. According to an earlier analysis, most TCR beta V segments yielded productive rearrangements about 87% or about 30% of the time.

The donors (healthy individuals) were bone marrow donors. Use of 60 Vbeta and 13 Jbeta primers characterized the PCR. Sequenced by immunoSEQ multiplex PCR; TCRdb stores in-frame clones only, minus some. The sample consists of about 96,000 clones, 60% to 75% of them appearing once. In regard to this clone: Antigen specificity is unknown.

Germline CDR1 reads SGHRS; CDR2 reads YFSETQ. The CDR3 consists of 14 residues. V was trimmed by 6 bases and J by 2 bases, leaving 14 bases between them. The J gene is TRBJ1-1, the V gene TRBV5-1; D remains ambiguous. This receptor was identified in a woman aged 70-85 years in good health and CMV-seropositive. What was sequenced was PBMCs. The CDR3 here is CASMVGEVNTEAFF. The CDR3 DNA reads as TGCGCCAGCATGGTAGGCGAGGTTAACACTGAAGCTTTCTTT.